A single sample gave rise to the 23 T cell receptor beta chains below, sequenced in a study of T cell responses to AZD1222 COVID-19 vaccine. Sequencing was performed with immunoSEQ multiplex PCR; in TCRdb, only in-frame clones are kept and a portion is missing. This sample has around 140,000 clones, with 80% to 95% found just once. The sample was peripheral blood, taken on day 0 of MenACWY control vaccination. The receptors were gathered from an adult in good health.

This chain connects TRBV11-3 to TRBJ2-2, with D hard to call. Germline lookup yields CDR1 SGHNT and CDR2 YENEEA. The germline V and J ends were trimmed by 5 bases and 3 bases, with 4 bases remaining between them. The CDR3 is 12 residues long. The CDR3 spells CASSPDTGELFF. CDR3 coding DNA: TGTGCCAGCAGCCCGGACACCGGGGAGCTGTTTTTT.

The CDR3, as DNA: TGTGCCAGCAGTGAGTGGTCTAGCGGGAGTAGGGATGAGCAGTTCTTC. Translated, it gives CASSEWSSGSRDEQFF. V is TRBV6-1 and J is TRBJ2-1; 10 nucleotides match TRBD2. Germline CDR1 reads MNHNS; CDR2 reads SASEGT. The length of the CDR3 is 16 residues. V was clipped by 3 bases and J by 8 bases; unmatched bases: 10.

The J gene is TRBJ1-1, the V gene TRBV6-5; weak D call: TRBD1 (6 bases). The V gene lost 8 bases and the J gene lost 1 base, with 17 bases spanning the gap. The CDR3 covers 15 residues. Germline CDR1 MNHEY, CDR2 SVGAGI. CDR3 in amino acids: CASSRQIQGNTEAFF. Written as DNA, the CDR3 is TGTGCCAGCTCAAGACAAATACAGGGGAACACTGAAGCTTTCTTT.

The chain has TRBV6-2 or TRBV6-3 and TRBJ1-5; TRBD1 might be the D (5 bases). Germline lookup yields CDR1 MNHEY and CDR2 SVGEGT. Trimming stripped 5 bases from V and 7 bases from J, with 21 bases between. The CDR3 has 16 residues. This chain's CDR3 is CASSLRDPTVGQPQHF. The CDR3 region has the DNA TGTGCCAGCAGTCTACGGGACCCAACGGTTGGACAGCCCCAGCATTTT.

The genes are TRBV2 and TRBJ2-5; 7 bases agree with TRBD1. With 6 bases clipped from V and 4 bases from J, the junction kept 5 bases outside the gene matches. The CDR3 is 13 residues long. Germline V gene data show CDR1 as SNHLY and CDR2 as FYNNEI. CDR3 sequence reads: CASRTGKLETQYF. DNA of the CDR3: TGTGCCAGCAGGACAGGGAAGTTAGAGACCCAGTACTTC.

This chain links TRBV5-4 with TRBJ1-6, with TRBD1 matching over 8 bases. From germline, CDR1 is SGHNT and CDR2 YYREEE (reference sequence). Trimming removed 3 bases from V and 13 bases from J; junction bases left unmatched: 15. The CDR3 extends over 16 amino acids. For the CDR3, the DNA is TGTGCCAGCAGCTCCAGGACAGGGACGGCCGTGGCGCCCCTCCACTTT. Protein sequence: CASSSRTGTAVAPLHF. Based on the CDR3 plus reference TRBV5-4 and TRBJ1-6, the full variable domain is ETGVTQSPTHLIKTRGQQVTLRCSSQSGHNTVSWYQQALGQGPQFIFQYYREEENGRGNFPPRFSGLQFPNYSSELNVNALELDDSALYLCASSSRTGTAVAPLHFGNGTRLTVT.

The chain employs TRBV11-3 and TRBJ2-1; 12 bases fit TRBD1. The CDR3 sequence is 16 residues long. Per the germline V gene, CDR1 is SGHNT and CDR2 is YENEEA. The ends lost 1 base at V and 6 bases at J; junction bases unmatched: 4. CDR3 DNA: TGTGCCAGCAGCTTAGGGGACAGGGGGCTTGGCAATGAGCAGTTCTTC. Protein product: CASSLGDRGLGNEQFF.

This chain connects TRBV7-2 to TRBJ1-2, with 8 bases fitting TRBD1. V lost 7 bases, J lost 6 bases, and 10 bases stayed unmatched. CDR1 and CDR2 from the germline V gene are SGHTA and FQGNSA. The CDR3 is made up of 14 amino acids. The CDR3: CASTPLDRDHGYTF. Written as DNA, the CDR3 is TGTGCCAGCACCCCATTGGACAGGGACCATGGCTACACCTTC.

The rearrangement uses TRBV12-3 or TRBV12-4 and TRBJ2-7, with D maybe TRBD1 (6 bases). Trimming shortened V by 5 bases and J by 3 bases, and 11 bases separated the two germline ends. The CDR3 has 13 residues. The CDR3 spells CASSRSQGYEQYF. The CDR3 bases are TGTGCCAGCAGTCGATCACAGGGCTACGAGCAGTACTTC.

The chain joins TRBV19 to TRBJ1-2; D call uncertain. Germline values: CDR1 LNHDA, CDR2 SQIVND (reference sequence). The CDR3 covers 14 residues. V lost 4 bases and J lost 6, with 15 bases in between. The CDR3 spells CASSRGGAVNGYTF. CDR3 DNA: TGTGCCAGTAGTAGAGGTGGCGCGGTAAATGGCTACACCTTC.

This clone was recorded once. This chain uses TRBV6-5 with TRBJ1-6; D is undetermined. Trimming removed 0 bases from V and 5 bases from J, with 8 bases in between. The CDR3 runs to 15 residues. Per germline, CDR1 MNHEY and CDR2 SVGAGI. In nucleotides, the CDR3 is TGTGCCAGCAGTTACTCAGGCAGTAATAATTCACCCCTCCACTTT. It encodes CASSYSGSNNSPLHF.

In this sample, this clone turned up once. Here the CDR3 reads CAIRTGGNTIYF. CDR3 coding DNA: TGTGCCATCAGGACAGGTGGAAACACCATATATTTT. The rearrangement links TRBV10-3 to TRBJ1-3; D possibly corresponds to TRBD1 (6 bases). The germline V gene has CDR1 ENHRY and CDR2 SYGVKD. The V gene lost 6 bases and the J gene lost 3 bases, with 6 bases spanning the gap. The CDR3 is 12 residues long.

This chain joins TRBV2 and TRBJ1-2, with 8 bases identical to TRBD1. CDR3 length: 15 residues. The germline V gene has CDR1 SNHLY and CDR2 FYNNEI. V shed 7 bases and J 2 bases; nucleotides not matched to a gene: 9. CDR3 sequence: CASIFPDRANYGYTF. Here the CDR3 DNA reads TGTGCCAGCATTTTCCCGGACAGGGCCAACTATGGCTACACCTTC.

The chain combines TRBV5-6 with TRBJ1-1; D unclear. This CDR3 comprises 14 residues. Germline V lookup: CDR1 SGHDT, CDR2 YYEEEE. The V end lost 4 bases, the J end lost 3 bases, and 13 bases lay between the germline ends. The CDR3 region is CASSGLLVDTEAFF. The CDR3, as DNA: TGTGCCAGCAGCGGACTCTTGGTTGACACTGAAGCTTTCTTT.

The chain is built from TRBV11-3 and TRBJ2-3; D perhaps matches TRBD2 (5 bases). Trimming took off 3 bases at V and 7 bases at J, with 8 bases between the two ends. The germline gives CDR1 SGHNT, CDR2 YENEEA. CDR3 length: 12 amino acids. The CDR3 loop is CASSLSGNTQYF. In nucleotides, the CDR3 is TGTGCCAGCAGCTTGTCGGGGAATACGCAGTATTTT.

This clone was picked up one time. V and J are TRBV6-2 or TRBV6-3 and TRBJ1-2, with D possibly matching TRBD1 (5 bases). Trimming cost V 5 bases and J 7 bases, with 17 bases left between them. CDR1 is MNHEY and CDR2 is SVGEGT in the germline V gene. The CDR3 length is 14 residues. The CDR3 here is CASSRDLQAGGYTF. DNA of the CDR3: TGTGCCAGCAGTCGCGACCTACAGGCGGGTGGCTACACCTTC.

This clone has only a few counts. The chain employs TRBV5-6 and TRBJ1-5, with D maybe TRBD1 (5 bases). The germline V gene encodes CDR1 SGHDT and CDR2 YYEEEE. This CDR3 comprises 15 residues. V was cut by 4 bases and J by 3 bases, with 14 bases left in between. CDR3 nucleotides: TGTGCCAGCAGCCAAACCGGGGGGATCAATCAGCCCCAGCATTTT. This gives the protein CASSQTGGINQPQHF.

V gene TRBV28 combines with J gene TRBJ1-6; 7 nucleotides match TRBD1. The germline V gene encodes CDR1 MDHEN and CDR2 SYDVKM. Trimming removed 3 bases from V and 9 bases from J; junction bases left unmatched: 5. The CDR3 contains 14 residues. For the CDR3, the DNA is TGTGCCAGCAGTTTGACAGGGATGGGTTCACCCCTCCACTTT. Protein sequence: CASSLTGMGSPLHF.

This CDR3 is CASSLTDFGYTF. As DNA, the CDR3 is TGTGCCAGCAGCCTTACAGATTTTGGCTACACCTTC. The rearrangement uses TRBV28 and TRBJ1-2; no clear D gene. The CDR3 is made up of 12 amino acids. V gave up 6 bases and J gave up 7 bases, with 12 bases separating them. Germline assignment: CDR1 MDHEN and CDR2 SYDVKM.

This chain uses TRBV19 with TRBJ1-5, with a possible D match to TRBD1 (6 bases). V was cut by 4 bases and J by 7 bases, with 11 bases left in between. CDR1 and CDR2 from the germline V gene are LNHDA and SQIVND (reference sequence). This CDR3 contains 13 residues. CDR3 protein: CASSTGVIQPQHF. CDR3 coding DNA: TGTGCCAGTAGTACAGGGGTAATCCAGCCCCAGCATTTT. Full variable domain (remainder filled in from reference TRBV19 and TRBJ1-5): DGGITQSPKYLFRKEGQNVTLSCEQNLNHDAMYWYRQDPGQGLRLIYYSQIVNDFQKGDIAEGYSVSREKKESFPLTVTSAQKNPTAFYLCASSTGVIQPQHFGDGTRLSIL.

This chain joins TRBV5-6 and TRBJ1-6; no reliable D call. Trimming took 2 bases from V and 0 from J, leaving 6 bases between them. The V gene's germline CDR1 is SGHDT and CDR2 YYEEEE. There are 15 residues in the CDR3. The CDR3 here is CASSFKSSYNSPLHF. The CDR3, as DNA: TGTGCCAGCAGCTTTAAGAGCTCCTATAATTCACCCCTCCACTTT.

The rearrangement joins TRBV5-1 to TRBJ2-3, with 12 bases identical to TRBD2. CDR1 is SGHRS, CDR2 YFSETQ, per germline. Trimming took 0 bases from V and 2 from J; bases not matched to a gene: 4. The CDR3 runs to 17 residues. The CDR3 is CASSLATSGGFTDTQYF. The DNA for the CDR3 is TGCGCCAGCAGCTTGGCTACTAGCGGGGGGTTCACAGATACGCAGTATTTT.

CDR3 DNA sequence: TGTGCCAGCAGCCCGACAGAGGACACTGAAGCTTTCTTT. Translation gives CASSPTEDTEAFF. V usage is TRBV3-1 (or the pseudogene TRBV3-2) and J usage is TRBJ1-1; weak D call: TRBD1 (5 bases). V lost 4 bases and J 3 bases, leaving 9 bases between the germline ends. CDR3 length: 13 residues. Germline V gives CDR1 LGHDT, CDR2 YNNKEL (reference sequence).